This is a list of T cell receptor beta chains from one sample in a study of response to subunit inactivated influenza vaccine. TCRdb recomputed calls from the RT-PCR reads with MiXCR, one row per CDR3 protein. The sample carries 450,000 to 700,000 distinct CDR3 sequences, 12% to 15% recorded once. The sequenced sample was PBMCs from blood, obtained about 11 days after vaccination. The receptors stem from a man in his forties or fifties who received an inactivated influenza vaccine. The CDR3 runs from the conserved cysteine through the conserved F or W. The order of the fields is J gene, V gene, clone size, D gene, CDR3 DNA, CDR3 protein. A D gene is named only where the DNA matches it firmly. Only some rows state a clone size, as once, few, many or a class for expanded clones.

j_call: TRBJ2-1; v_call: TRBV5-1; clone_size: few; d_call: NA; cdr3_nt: TGCGCCAGCAGCTTGGGGGTAGGGGGGATGCAGTTCTTC; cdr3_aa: CASSLGVGGMQFF
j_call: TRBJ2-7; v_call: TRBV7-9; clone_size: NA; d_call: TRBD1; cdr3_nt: TGTGCCAGCAGCTTGGTCGGACAGGGGATCTACGAGCAGTACTTC; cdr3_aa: CASSLVGQGIYEQYF
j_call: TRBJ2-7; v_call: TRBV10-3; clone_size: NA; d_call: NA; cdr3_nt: TGTGCCATCAGTGAGAAAGGTAGCTACGAGCAGTACTTC; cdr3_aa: CAISEKGSYEQYF
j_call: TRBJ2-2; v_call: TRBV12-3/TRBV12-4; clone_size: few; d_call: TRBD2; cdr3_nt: TGTGCCAGCAGTTTAGCGCGACTAGCGGGAGGTGGAACCGGGGAGCTGTTTTTT; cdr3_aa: CASSLARLAGGGTGELFF
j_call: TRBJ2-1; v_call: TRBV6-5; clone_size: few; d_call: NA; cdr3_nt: TGTGCCAGCAGTTTGGGACCGGGGTCCTACAATGAGCAGTTCTTC; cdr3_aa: CASSLGPGSYNEQFF
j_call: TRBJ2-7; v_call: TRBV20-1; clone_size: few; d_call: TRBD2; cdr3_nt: TGCAGTGCTAGATCCGGGAGGGCCTTCGACGAGCAGTACTTC; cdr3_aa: CSARSGRAFDEQYF
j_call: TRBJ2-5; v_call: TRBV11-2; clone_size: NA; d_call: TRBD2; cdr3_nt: TGTGCCAGCAGCCCTAGCGGGAGACCCGAGGCCCAGTACTTC; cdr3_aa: CASSPSGRPEAQYF
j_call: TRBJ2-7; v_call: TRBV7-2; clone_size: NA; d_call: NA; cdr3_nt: TGTGCCAGCAGCCAAGGCGGCGGGCAGTACTTC; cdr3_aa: CASSQGGGQYF
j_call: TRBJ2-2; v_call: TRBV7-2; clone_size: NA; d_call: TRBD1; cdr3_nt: TGTGCCAGCAGCTTAGCGCGCATGAGGGGGCGAACCGGGGAGCTGTTTTTT; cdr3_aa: CASSLARMRGRTGELFF
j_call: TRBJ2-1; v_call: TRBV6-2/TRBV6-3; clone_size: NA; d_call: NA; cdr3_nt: TGTGCCAGCAGTTACATGAGAGCTGGTGAGCAGTTCTTC; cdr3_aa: CASSYMRAGEQFF
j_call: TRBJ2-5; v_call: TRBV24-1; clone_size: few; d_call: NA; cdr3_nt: TGTGCCACCAGCCAGCTAGATAAAGAGACCCAGTACTTC; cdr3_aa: CATSQLDKETQYF
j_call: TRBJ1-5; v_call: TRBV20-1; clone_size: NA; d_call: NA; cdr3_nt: TGCAGTGCTAGAGTCCTCCGGGGCCTTAATAGCAATCAGCCCCAGCATTTT; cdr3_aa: CSARVLRGLNSNQPQHF
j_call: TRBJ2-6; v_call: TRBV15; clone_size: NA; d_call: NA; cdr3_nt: TGTGCCACCAGCTCGCGGCCAGGGGTTGGGGCCAACGTCCTGACTTTC; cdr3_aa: CATSSRPGVGANVLTF
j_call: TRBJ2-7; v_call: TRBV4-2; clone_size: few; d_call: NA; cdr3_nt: TGTGCCAGCAGCCTAGAGGACGCTTGGCGCTACGAGCAGTACTTC; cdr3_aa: CASSLEDAWRYEQYF
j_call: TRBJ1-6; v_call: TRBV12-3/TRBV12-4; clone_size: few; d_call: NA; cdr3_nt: TGTGCCAGCAGTTTGGGCAGGAAGTCTTCACCCCTCCACTTT; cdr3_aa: CASSLGRKSSPLHF
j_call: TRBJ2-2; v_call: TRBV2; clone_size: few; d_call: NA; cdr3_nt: TGTGCCAGTATGGGCCTAGCGAACACCGGGGAGCTGTTTTTT; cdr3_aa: CASMGLANTGELFF
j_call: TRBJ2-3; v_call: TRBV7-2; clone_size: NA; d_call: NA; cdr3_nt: TGTGCCAGCAGCCCATTGAGGGAGTTTACGCAGTATTTT; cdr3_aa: CASSPLREFTQYF
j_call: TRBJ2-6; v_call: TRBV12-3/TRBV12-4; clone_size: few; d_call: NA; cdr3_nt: TGTGCCAGCGGTGCCCGACAGAGCTCTGGGGCCAACGTCCTGACTTTC; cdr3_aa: CASGARQSSGANVLTF
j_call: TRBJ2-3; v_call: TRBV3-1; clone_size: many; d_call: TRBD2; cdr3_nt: TGTGCCAGCAGCCAAGAGCTAGCGGGGGGCACAGATACGCAGTATTTT; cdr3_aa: CASSQELAGGTDTQYF
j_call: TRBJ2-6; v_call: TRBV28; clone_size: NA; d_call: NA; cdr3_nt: TGTGCCAGCACTGGGCCAGGGAAGTCTGGGGCCAACGTCCTGACTTTC; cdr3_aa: CASTGPGKSGANVLTF
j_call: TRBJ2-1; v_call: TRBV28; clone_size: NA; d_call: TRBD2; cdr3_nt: TGTGCCAGCCTTAGCGGGAGGGCCGGCAATGAGCAGTTCTTC; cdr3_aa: CASLSGRAGNEQFF
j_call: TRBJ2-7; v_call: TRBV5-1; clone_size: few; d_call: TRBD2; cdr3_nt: TGCGCCAGCAGCTTGTTGGCTAGCGGGGACGAGCAGTACTTC; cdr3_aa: CASSLLASGDEQYF
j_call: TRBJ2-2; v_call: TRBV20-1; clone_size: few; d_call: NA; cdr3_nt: TGCAGTGCCCGTAACACCGGGGAGCTGTTTTTT; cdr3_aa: CSARNTGELFF
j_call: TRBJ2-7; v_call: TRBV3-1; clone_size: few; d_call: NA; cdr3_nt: TGTGCCAGCAGCCAAGCCCCCGGCCCCTCCTACGAGCAGTACTTC; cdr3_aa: CASSQAPGPSYEQYF
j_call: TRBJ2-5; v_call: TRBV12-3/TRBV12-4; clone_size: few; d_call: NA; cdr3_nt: TGTGCCAGCAGTCACGGGGGGACAGTGACGGAGACCCAGTACTTC; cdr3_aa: CASSHGGTVTETQYF
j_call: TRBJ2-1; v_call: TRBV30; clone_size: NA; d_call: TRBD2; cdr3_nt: TGTGCCTGGGTGATGAGCGGGAGGCGCCCTCGCAATGAGCAGTTCTTC; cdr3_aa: CAWVMSGRRPRNEQFF
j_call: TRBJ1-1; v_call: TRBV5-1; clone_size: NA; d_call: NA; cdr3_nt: TGCGCCAGCAGCGGCAGGGCCACTGTAGCTTTCTTT; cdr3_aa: CASSGRATVAFF
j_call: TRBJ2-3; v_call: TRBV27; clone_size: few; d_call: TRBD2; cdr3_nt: TGTGCCAGCAGTAACATCGGCGGGAGCGGCACAGATACGCAGTATTTT; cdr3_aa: CASSNIGGSGTDTQYF
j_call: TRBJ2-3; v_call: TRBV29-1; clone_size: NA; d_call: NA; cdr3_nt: TGCAGCGTTGTGGCAGATAGCACAGATACGCAGTATTTT; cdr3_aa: CSVVADSTDTQYF
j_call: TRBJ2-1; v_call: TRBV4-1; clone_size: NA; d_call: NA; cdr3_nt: TGCGCCAGCAGCCAAGTCGGGGGAAACTACAATGAGCAGTTCTTC; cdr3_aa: CASSQVGGNYNEQFF
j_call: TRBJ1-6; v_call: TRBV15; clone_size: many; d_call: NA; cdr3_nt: TGTGCCACCAGCAGCACAGGGAGCCGTTCACCCCTCCACTTT; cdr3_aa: CATSSTGSRSPLHF
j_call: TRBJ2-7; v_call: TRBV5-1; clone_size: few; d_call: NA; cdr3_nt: TGCGCCAGCAGCACCCCGGGGGGCGCGAACGAGCAGTACTTC; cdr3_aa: CASSTPGGANEQYF
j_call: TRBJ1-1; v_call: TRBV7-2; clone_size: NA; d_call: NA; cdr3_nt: TGTGCCAGCAGTCCCCTGTCGGGGACCGTAGGCACTGAAGCTTTCTTT; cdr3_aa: CASSPLSGTVGTEAFF
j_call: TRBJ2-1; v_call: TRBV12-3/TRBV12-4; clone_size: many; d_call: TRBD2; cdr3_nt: TGTGCCAGCAGCAATAGCGGGAGGTTCAATGAGCAGTTCTTC; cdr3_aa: CASSNSGRFNEQFF
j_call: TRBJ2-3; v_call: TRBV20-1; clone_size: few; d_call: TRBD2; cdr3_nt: TGCAGTGCTCAACCGGGACTAGCGGGGGGGCGTATAACAGATACGCAGTATTTT; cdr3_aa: CSAQPGLAGGRITDTQYF
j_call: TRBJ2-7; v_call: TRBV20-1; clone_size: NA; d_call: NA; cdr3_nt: TGCAGTGCTAGCGAACCACTACGCCTGAGGAGCGAGCAGTACTTC; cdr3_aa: CSASEPLRLRSEQYF
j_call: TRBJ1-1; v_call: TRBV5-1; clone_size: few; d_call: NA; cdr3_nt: TGCGCCAGCAGCTTTGGCGCAGGGGTGGGTAACACTGAAGCTTTCTTT; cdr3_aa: CASSFGAGVGNTEAFF
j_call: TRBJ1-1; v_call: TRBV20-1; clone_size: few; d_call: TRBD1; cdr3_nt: TGCAGTGCTCGACGGACAGGGCACACTGAAGCTTTCTTT; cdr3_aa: CSARRTGHTEAFF